The clone carrying this TCR beta chain was counted between two and nine times. What it recognizes is unknown. The sample comes from a study of beta chain features in type 1 diabetes. Study conclusions and caveats: Diminished insertions and augmented deletions at VDJ junctions characterized type 1 diabetes patients. Because the template was cDNA, high-expressing cells might be over-represented.

cDNA synthesis used the whole RNA isolate, giving expressed TCRB sequences. Data came from immunoSEQ multiplex PCR; TCRdb stores just in-frame clones and leaves some out. Among over 350,000 clones, over 13% were seen once, and the ten largest hold approximately 0.019%. The receptor comes from a woman between 18 and 29 years old in good health. The sequenced sample was naive CD4+ T cells from blood.

CDR3 in DNA: TGTGCCAGCTCACCCGGGACATCGAACACCGGGGAGCTGTTTTTT. It specifies CASSPGTSNTGELFF. The rearrangement uses TRBV18 and TRBJ2-2; tentative D call: TRBD1 (6 bases). This CDR3 is built from 15 residues. The ends were cut back, 3 bases at V and 0 bases at J, with 8 bases in the middle. Germline V gives CDR1 KGHSH, CDR2 LQKENI.